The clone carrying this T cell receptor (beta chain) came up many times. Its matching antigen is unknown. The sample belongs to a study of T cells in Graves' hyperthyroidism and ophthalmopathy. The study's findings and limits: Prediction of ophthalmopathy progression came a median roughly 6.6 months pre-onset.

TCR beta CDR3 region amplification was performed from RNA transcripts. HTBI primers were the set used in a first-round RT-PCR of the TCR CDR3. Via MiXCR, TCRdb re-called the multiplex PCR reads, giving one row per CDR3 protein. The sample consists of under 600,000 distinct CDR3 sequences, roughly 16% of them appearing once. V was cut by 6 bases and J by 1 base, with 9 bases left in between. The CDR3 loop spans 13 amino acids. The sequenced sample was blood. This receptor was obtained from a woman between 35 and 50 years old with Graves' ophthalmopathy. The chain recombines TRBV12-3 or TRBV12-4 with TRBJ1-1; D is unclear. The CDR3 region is CASSSYGNTEAFF. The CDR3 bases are TGTGCCAGCAGCAGCTACGGGAACACTGAAGCTTTCTTT.